Reported below is one T cell receptor (beta chain). Sequencing used immunoSEQ multiplex PCR; TCRdb keeps in-frame clones, though not all of them. This table has some 61,000 clones, 75% to 80% appearing once. The data are from a study of OX40 agonist ivuxolimab in advanced cancers. On the study more broadly: The group had a mean age of around 60 years, ranged from 23 to 79, and was 75% to 85% male.

The sequences come from CD4+ or CD8+ T cells sorted from blood, collected in a trial of the OX40 agonist ivuxolimab. This receptor was obtained from an adult with an advanced solid tumor such as melanoma, head and neck, liver or kidney cancer.

The CDR3 bases are TGTGCCAGCAGTCCCAACAGGGACTACGAGCAGTACTTC. This sequence encodes CASSPNRDYEQYF. The chain recombines TRBV2 with TRBJ2-7; tentatively, D is TRBD1 (6 bases). V lost 5 bases to trimming and J lost 3 bases, with 11 bases between them. Per germline, CDR1 SNHLY and CDR2 FYNNEI. There are 13 residues in the CDR3.